The TCR beta chain described here comes from a study of blood T cell repertoires in COVID-19. Study summary: Samples of COVID-19 (acute and convalescent) were obtained from the United States, Italy and Spain. PBMCs, B-cell-depleted T cells, or T cells were the source of the cDNA or gDNA that made up the material.

Per the study methods: Cell counts per sample came from amplifying reference gene primers. Repertoires were generated with immunoSEQ multiplex PCR, while TCRdb's copy carries only in-frame clones and drops some. D and trimming come from the DNA, and the V and J calls and clone size come from that table. The sample lists fewer than 50,000 clones, 75% to 85% occurring once. The germline gives CDR1 SEHNR, CDR2 FQNEAQ (reference sequence). V lost 5 bases, J lost 2 bases, and 3 bases stayed unmatched. The CDR3 is 13 residues long. The V gene is TRBV7-9, the J gene TRBJ2-7; 7 bases are shared with TRBD1. The TCR sequence derives from a human donor in a cohort sampled during active COVID-19. Material: peripheral blood. The CDR3 protein is CASSDRDTYEQYF. In nucleotides, the CDR3 is TGTGCCAGCAGCGACAGGGATACCTACGAGCAGTACTTC.